The 21 T cell receptor beta chains reported below all come from one sample, sequenced in a study of OX40 agonist ivuxolimab in advanced cancers. The repertoire was sequenced with immunoSEQ multiplex PCR; TCRdb's copy has only in-frame clones and lacks some. The profile shows about 26,000 clones, about 83% of them singletons. The sample here was CD4+ or CD8+ T cells sorted from blood, taken in a trial of the OX40 agonist ivuxolimab. These receptors were collected from an adult with an advanced solid tumor such as melanoma, head and neck, liver or kidney cancer.

J is TRBJ2-7 and V is TRBV11-2; tentative D call: TRBD2 (6 bases). Germline V gene data show CDR1 as SGHAT and CDR2 as FQNNGV. The CDR3 contains 14 residues. V was pared by 0 bases and J by 5 bases, with 11 bases between. CDR3: CASSLEDPGDEQYF. CDR3 nucleotide sequence: TGTGCCAGCAGCTTAGAAGATCCGGGGGACGAGCAGTACTTC.

This rearrangement joins TRBV11-2 to TRBJ1-2; 9 bases align to TRBD1. CDR3 length: 17 residues. V lost 5 bases to trimming and J lost 4 bases; unmatched junction nucleotides: 14. CDR1 SGHAT and CDR2 FQNNGV come from the germline V gene. CDR3 nucleotides: TGTGCCAGCAGCAACCGGGACAGGGCCTCGCCTCTCTATGGCTACACCTTC. Amino acids: CASSNRDRASPLYGYTF.

The rearrangement joins TRBV21-1 to TRBJ2-2; the table assigns TRBD1, which was not confirmed against the DNA. TRBV21-1 is annotated as a pseudogene. The CDR3 is 16 amino acids. The CDR3 sequence is CASSKKCTGAHCELFF. In DNA, the CDR3 is TGTGCCAGCAGCAAAAAGTGCACAGGGGCCCACTGCGAGCTGTTTTTT.

This chain joins TRBV4-1 and TRBJ2-7; D remains ambiguous. The V end was cut by 4 bases, the J end by 5 bases, with 15 bases between. This CDR3 has 14 amino acids. Germline CDR1 MGHRA, CDR2 YSYEKL. The CDR3 is CASSLAGNPHEQYF. CDR3 coding DNA: TGCGCCAGCAGCCTAGCCGGAAATCCCCACGAGCAGTACTTC.

This sequence joins TRBV9 and TRBJ2-5; 8 bases align to TRBD1. This CDR3 contains 15 residues. CDR1 and CDR2 (germline): SGDLS, YYNGEE. V shed 0 bases, J shed 5 bases, and the junction held 6 bases outside the gene matches. The CDR3 DNA is TGTGCCAGCAGCGTAGGACGGACAGGGCCGGAGACCCAGTACTTC. It yields the protein CASSVGRTGPETQYF.

The chain uses TRBV30 and TRBJ1-6, with D unresolved. Trimming cost V 3 bases and J 3 bases, with 12 bases left between them. Germline V gives CDR1 GTSNPN, CDR2 SVGIG (reference sequence). The CDR3 runs 15 residues. Here the CDR3 DNA reads TGTGCCTGGAGACCCACAGCGGACTATAATTCACCCCTCCACTTT. This gives the protein CAWRPTADYNSPLHF.

In its sample, this clone was seen once. The chain uses TRBV19 and TRBJ1-5; D might be TRBD1 (5 bases). The CDR3 sequence is 16 residues long. Germline CDR1 reads LNHDA; CDR2 reads SQIVND (reference sequence). Trimming left V 0 bases short and J 3 bases short, with 12 bases between. CDR3 DNA: TGTGCCAGTAGTATAGATCTAGGGGCCATCAATCAGCCCCAGCATTTT. This codes for CASSIDLGAINQPQHF. Using reference TRBV19 and TRBJ1-5 for the parts outside the CDR3, the full variable domain is DGGITQSPKYLFRKEGQNVTLSCEQNLNHDAMYWYRQDPGQGLRLIYYSQIVNDFQKGDIAEGYSVSREKKESFPLTVTSAQKNPTAFYLCASSIDLGAINQPQHFGDGTRLSIL.

V and J are TRBV6-6 and TRBJ2-3; D remains ambiguous. The V end was cut by 1 base, the J end by 1 base, with 3 bases between. This CDR3 is built from 13 residues. Germline lookup yields CDR1 MNHNY and CDR2 SVGAGI (reference sequence). For the CDR3, the DNA is TGTGCCAGCAGTTACTTGGGCACAGATACGCAGTATTTT. This encodes CASSYLGTDTQYF.

The chain has TRBV5-1 and TRBJ2-5, with 8 bases aligning to TRBD1. The V and J ends lost 4 bases and 1 base, in that order; junction bases with no gene match: 9. This CDR3 contains 16 residues. From germline, CDR1 is SGHRS and CDR2 YFSETQ. Here the CDR3 DNA reads TGCGCCAGCAGCCCCCTCGGACAGGGAACCCAAGAGACCCAGTACTTC. Protein sequence: CASSPLGQGTQETQYF. The variable domain in full, with the rest retrieved from reference TRBV5-1 and TRBJ2-5, is KAGVTQTPRYLIKTRGQQVTLSCSPISGHRSVSWYQQTPGQGLQFLFEYFSETQRNKGNFPGRFSGRQFSNSRSEMNVSTLELGDSALYLCASSPLGQGTQETQYFGPGTRLLVL.

A single count supports this clone. V and J are TRBV19 and TRBJ2-5; D may be TRBD2 (7 bases). Trimming shortened V by 10 bases and J by 1 base, and 16 bases separated the two germline ends. CDR3 size: 14 residues. Germline assignment: CDR1 LNHDA and CDR2 SQIVND (reference sequence). CDR3 sequence: CATRGGVPQETQYF. CDR3 in DNA: TGTGCCACGAGGGGGGGGGTTCCCCAAGAGACCCAGTACTTC.

The J gene is TRBJ1-2, the V gene TRBV5-4; TRBD1 matches at 10 bases. V shed 2 bases and J 0 bases; nucleotides not matched to a gene: 7. This CDR3 has 17 residues. The germline V gene has CDR1 SGHNT and CDR2 YYREEE (reference sequence). The CDR3 reads CASSLGQGGTTNYGYTF. CDR3 sequence (DNA): TGTGCCAGCAGCTTAGGACAGGGGGGCACAACTAACTATGGCTACACCTTC.

The chain has TRBV7-9 and TRBJ1-2; unclear D gene. This CDR3 is built from 11 residues. The V gene's germline CDR1 is SEHNR and CDR2 FQNEAQ (reference sequence). The germline V and J ends were trimmed by 2 bases and 7 bases, with 5 bases remaining between them. The chain's CDR3 is CASSLNGGYTF. CDR3 DNA: TGTGCCAGCAGCTTAAACGGTGGCTACACCTTC.

Here the CDR3 DNA reads TGTGCCAGCAGCGCACAGGGGAACACTGAAGCTTTCTTT. This sequence encodes CASSAQGNTEAFF. This rearrangement joins TRBV5-4 to TRBJ1-1, with D possibly matching TRBD1 (6 bases). Germline CDR1 and CDR2: SGHNT and YYREEE (reference sequence). The CDR3 has 13 residues. V was trimmed by 4 bases and J by 1 base, leaving 8 bases between them.

The chain employs TRBV4-2 and TRBJ2-2, with D perhaps being TRBD1 or TRBD2 (5 bases each). V dropped 5 bases and J dropped 0 bases, with 13 bases sitting between them. CDR1 LGHNA and CDR2 YNFKEQ come from the germline V gene. The CDR3 has 16 amino acids. The CDR3 DNA reads as TGTGCCAGCAGCGCAGAGGGGAGAGCGAACACCGGGGAGCTGTTTTTT. This gives the protein CASSAEGRANTGELFF.

The chain has TRBV7-9 and TRBJ1-1; 8 positions agree with TRBD1. From germline, CDR1 is SEHNR and CDR2 FQNEAQ (reference sequence). The CDR3 runs 15 residues. V was clipped by 5 bases and J by 5 bases; unmatched bases: 10. Here the CDR3 reads CASSLLGHRGTEAFF. CDR3 nucleotide sequence: TGTGCCAGCAGCCTTCTCGGGCACAGGGGGACTGAAGCTTTCTTT.

The chain employs TRBV5-8 and TRBJ2-3; TRBD1 agrees at 12 bases. Germline CDR1 reads SGHTS; CDR2 reads YDEGEE. Germline trimming cut 5 bases from V and 5 bases from J; bases unmatched to any gene: 9. The CDR3 covers 16 residues. CDR3 region: CASRIGTGGALDTQYF. The CDR3 nucleotides read TGTGCCAGCAGGATAGGGACAGGGGGCGCGTTAGATACGCAGTATTTT.

This clone was counted between two and nine times. This chain joins TRBV2 and TRBJ1-5; perhaps TRBD1 as D (5 bases). The V gene lost 3 bases and the J gene lost 1 base, with 10 bases spanning the gap. This CDR3 region has 15 residues. Germline V CDR1 and CDR2: SNHLY, FYNNEI. CDR3 sequence (DNA): TGTGCCAGCAGTGACAGGGATGAGAGCAATCAGCCCCAGCATTTT. Translation: CASSDRDESNQPQHF. Filled out from reference TRBV2 and TRBJ1-5, the complete variable domain reads EPEVTQTPSHQVTQMGQEVILRCVPISNHLYFYWYRQILGQKVEFLVSFYNNEISEKSEIFDDQFSVERPDGSNFTLKIRSTKLEDSAMYFCASSDRDESNQPQHFGDGTRLSIL.

V and J are TRBV29-1 and TRBJ1-1; TRBD1 matches 8 bases. The V segment lost 7 bases and the J segment 4 bases; nucleotides outside the gene matches: 8. CDR1 is SQVTM and CDR2 is ANQGSEA in the germline V gene. CDR3 length: 13 residues. CDR3: CSGTQGVGTEAFF. Here the CDR3 DNA reads TGCAGCGGTACACAGGGGGTCGGCACTGAAGCTTTCTTT.

The chain employs TRBV7-8 and TRBJ2-3; 12 nucleotides line up with TRBD2. Germline CDR1 is SGHVS and CDR2 is FQNEAQ. The V segment lost 3 bases and the J segment 0 bases; nucleotides outside the gene matches: 7. CDR3 length equals 18 residues. The CDR3 DNA sequence: TGTGCCAGCAGCTTGCGGCTAGCGGGGGGGCCGAGCACAGATACGCAGTATTTT. It codes for CASSLRLAGGPSTDTQYF. The whole variable domain, filled in from reference TRBV7-8 and TRBJ2-3, reads GAGVSQSPRYKVAKRGQDVALRCDPISGHVSLFWYQQALGQGPEFLTYFQNEAQLDKSGLPSDRFFAERPEGSVSTLKIQRTQQEDSAVYLCASSLRLAGGPSTDTQYFGPGTRLTVL.

The chain couples TRBV11-3 to TRBJ2-7, with D possibly matching TRBD1 (5 bases). Per germline, CDR1 SGHNT and CDR2 YENEEA. Trimming took 5 bases from V and 3 from J, leaving 14 bases between them. The CDR3 is made up of 14 amino acids. CDR3 region: CASSEQGKGYEQYF. Written as DNA, the CDR3 is TGTGCCAGCAGCGAGCAGGGTAAGGGCTACGAGCAGTACTTC. Variable domain in full (rest from reference TRBV11-3 and TRBJ2-7): EAGVVQSPRYKIIEKKQPVAFWCNPISGHNTLYWYLQNLGQGPELLIRYENEEAVDDSQLPKDRFSAERLKGVDSTLKIQPAELGDSAVYLCASSEQGKGYEQYFGPGTRLTVT.

The rearrangement uses TRBV2 and TRBJ2-1; the D gene is possibly TRBD2 (5 bases). The CDR3 spans 16 residues. Trimming cost V 2 bases and J 3 bases, with 14 bases left between them. Germline loops: CDR1 SNHLY, CDR2 FYNNEI. CDR3 loop: CASSELSGLDYNEQFF. The DNA of the CDR3 is TGTGCCAGCAGTGAATTATCTGGACTGGACTACAATGAGCAGTTCTTC.